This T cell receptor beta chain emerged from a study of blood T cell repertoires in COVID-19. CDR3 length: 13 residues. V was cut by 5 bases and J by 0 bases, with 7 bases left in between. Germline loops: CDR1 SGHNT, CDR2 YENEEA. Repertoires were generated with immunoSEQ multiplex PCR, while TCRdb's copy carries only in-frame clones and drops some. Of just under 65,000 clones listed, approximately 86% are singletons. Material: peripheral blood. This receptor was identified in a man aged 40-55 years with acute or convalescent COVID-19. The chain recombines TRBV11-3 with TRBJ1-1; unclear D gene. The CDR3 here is CASSLHMNTEAFF. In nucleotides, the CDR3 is TGTGCCAGCAGCCTCCACATGAACACTGAAGCTTTCTTT.